This entry lists 10 T cell receptor beta chains sequenced from one sample in a study of blood T cells in healthy people across ages. Primed by a sample-barcoded 5' primer and a J-beta primer mix, a second PCR proceeded for about 6 to 12 cycles. A single record per CDR3 protein comes from TCRdb applying MiXCR to the 5' RACE reads. The data hold about 1,400,000 distinct CDR3 sequences, with about 43% observed a single time. The sequencing input was blood. The receptors were sampled from a woman aged 18 to 35 in good health.

With respect to this clonotype: A read error may account for a junction end that differs from germline. V is TRBV5-1 and J is TRBJ2-5, with TRBD2 matching 9 bases. CDR1 and CDR2 (germline): SGHRS, YFSETQ. This CDR3 has 18 amino acids. CDR3 region: CASSLVASGTNNHETQYF. The CDR3 coding sequence is TGCGCCAGCAGCTTGGTGGCTAGCGGGACAAACAACCATGAGACCCAGTACTTC.

The V call is TRBV21-1, the J call TRBJ2-7; TRBD1 is taken as the D call from the table, unchecked against the DNA. TRBV21-1 is flagged as a pseudogene. This CDR3 region has 14 residues. In DNA, the CDR3 is TGTGCCAGCCCCCGCGGGGGGGCGCAGAACGAGCAGTACTTC. Protein: CASPRGGAQNEQYF.

The gene calls are TRBV4-1 and TRBJ1-1; D is possibly TRBD1 (6 bases). The CDR3 runs to 15 residues. The ends were cut back, 4 bases at V and 5 bases at J, with 17 bases in the middle. In germline, CDR1 is MGHRA, CDR2 YSYEKL. CDR3 DNA sequence: TGCGCCAGCAGCCCGACGGGTACAGGGACGACTGAAGCTTTCTTT. Residues: CASSPTGTGTTEAFF.

The gene calls are TRBV27 and TRBJ2-3; a possible D gene is TRBD2 (5 bases). The CDR3 length is 17 residues. V lost 0 bases and J lost 1, with 14 bases in between. Germline CDR1 reads MNHEY; CDR2 reads SMNVEV (reference sequence). This chain's CDR3 is CASSLSSAGRRTDTQYF. The CDR3 bases are TGTGCCAGCAGTTTATCGTCCGCGGGCCGCCGCACAGATACGCAGTATTTT.

The chain recombines TRBV5-1 with TRBJ2-5, with TRBD2 identical over 7 bases. This CDR3 region has 17 residues. Germline values: CDR1 SGHRS, CDR2 YFSETQ. J was trimmed by 2 bases and V by 0 bases; bases with no gene match: 10. The CDR3, as DNA: TGCGCCAGCAGCTTGGCCCCAGCGGGGAACCCACAAGAGACCCAGTACTTC. The encoded protein is CASSLAPAGNPQETQYF.

This clonotype was counted a few times. V and J are TRBV4-1 and TRBJ2-7; D ambiguous. With 5 bases removed from V and 3 bases from J, the gap between germline ends came to 11 bases. CDR1 MGHRA and CDR2 YSYEKL come from the germline V gene. The CDR3 has 13 residues. The CDR3 here is CASSYQRGYEQYF. The CDR3, as DNA: TGCGCCAGCAGCTACCAGAGAGGCTACGAGCAGTACTTC.

This sequence joins TRBV6-2 or TRBV6-3 and TRBJ2-7, with D perhaps given as TRBD1 or TRBD2 (5 bases each). V was clipped by 5 bases and J by 7 bases, with 15 bases between them. This CDR3 is built from 13 residues. Germline CDR1 reads MNHEY; CDR2 reads SVGEGT. CDR3: CASSNLGTNEQYF. The CDR3 nucleotides read TGTGCCAGCAGTAATCTAGGGACCAATGAGCAGTACTTC.

This clonotype appeared many times. The chain is built from TRBV6-5 and TRBJ2-7; D is ambiguous. Germline CDR1 reads MNHEY; CDR2 reads SVGAGI. V lost 6 bases and J 5 bases, leaving 17 bases between the germline ends. The CDR3 is made up of 14 amino acids. CDR3 in amino acids: CASSERIGLNEQYF. In nucleotides, the CDR3 is TGTGCCAGCAGCGAAAGGATCGGGTTAAACGAGCAGTACTTC.

With regard to this clonotype: A junction boundary mismatches the germline segment, possibly from a read error. V gene TRBV7-9 combines with J gene TRBJ1-2; 7 bases align to TRBD1. The CDR3 has 13 amino acids. Germline CDR1 SEHNR, CDR2 FQNEAQ (reference sequence). The CDR3 here is CASWTGRDYDYTF. The CDR3 coding sequence is TGTGCCAGTTGGACAGGTCGGGACTATGACTACACCTTC.

This clonotype was found a few times. The chain recombines TRBV5-1 with TRBJ2-7; 7 bases match TRBD1. Germline lookup yields CDR1 SGHRS and CDR2 YFSETQ. The CDR3 totals 15 residues. The V segment lost 3 bases and the J segment 4 bases; nucleotides outside the gene matches: 10. CDR3 protein: CASSYRQGIPYEQYF. In DNA, the CDR3 is TGCGCCAGCAGCTACCGACAGGGTATCCCTTACGAGCAGTACTTC.